This TCR beta chain was captured by sequencing in a study of T cells in Graves' hyperthyroidism and ophthalmopathy. Study summary: The initial diagnosis was the point when peripheral blood was collected, ahead of any treatment.

From RNA transcripts, TCR beta CDR3 regions were amplified. With the HTBI primer set, the TCR CDR3 went through a first round of RT-PCR. One entry per CDR3 protein, called by TCRdb with MiXCR from the multiplex PCR reads. The data contain more than 350,000 distinct CDR3 sequences, roughly 15% of them singletons. This clonotype was recorded at least ten times. PBMCs came from 10 ml fresh peripheral blood. The CDR3 covers 15 residues. V was clipped by 0 bases and J by 0 bases, with 12 bases between them. Germline values: CDR1 DFQATT, CDR2 SNEGSKA (reference sequence). This chain joins TRBV20-1 and TRBJ2-7; perhaps TRBD2 as D (6 bases). The sequence derives from a woman in her sixties or seventies with Graves' ophthalmopathy. The sample was blood. The CDR3 sequence is CSARDLRESSYEQYF. DNA for the CDR3: TGCAGTGCTAGAGACCTCCGGGAGAGCTCCTACGAGCAGTACTTC.